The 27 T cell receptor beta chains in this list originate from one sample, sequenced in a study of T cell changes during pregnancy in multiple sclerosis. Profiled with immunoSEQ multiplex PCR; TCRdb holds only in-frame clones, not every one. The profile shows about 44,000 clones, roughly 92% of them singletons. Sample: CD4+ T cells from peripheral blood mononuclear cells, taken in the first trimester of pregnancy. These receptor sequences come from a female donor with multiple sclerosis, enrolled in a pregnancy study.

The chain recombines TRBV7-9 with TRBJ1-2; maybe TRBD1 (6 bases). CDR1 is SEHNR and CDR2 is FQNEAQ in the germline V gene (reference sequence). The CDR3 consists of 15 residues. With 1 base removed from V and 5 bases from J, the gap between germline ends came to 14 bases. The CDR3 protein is CASSLVGTSIYGYTF. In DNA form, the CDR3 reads TGTGCCAGCAGCTTAGTAGGGACATCTATTTATGGCTACACCTTC.

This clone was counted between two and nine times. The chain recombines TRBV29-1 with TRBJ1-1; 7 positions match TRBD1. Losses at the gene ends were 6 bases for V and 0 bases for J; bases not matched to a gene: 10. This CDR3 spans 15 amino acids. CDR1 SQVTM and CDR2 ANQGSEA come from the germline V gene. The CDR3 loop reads CSVPRQGAMNTEAFF. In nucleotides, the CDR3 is TGCAGCGTCCCACGACAGGGCGCGATGAACACTGAAGCTTTCTTT.

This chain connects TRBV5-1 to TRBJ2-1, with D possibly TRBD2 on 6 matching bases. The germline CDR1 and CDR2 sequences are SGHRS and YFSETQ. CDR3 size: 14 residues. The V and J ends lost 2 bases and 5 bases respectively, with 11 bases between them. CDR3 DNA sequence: TGCGCCAGCAGCTTAGAACTAGCCGACAATGAGCAGTTCTTC. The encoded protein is CASSLELADNEQFF.

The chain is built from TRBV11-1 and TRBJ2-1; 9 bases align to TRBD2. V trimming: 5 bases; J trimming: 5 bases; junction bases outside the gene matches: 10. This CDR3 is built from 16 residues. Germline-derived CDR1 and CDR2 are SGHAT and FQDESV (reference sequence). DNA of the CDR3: TGTGCCAGCAGCCTCGATAGCGGGAGTATCGACAATGAGCAGTTCTTC. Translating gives CASSLDSGSIDNEQFF.

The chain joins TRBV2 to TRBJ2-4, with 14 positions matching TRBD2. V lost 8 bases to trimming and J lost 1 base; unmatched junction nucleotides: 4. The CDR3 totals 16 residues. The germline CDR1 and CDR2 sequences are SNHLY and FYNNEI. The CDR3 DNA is TGTGCCAGCCGAGGGACTAGCGGGGGTGCCAAAAACATTCAGTACTTC. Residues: CASRGTSGGAKNIQYF. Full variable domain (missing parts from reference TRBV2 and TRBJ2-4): EPEVTQTPSHQVTQMGQEVILRCVPISNHLYFYWYRQILGQKVEFLVSFYNNEISEKSEIFDDQFSVERPDGSNFTLKIRSTKLEDSAMYFCASRGTSGGAKNIQYFGAGTRLSVL.

This chain's CDR3 is CAWRRLLNTGELFF. The CDR3 DNA is TGTGCCTGGAGACGACTCTTGAACACCGGGGAGCTGTTTTTT. J is TRBJ2-2 and V is TRBV30, with D hard to call. The germline gives CDR1 GTSNPN, CDR2 SVGIG (reference sequence). Trimming took off 3 bases at V and 1 base at J, with 9 bases between the two ends. The CDR3 has 14 amino acids.

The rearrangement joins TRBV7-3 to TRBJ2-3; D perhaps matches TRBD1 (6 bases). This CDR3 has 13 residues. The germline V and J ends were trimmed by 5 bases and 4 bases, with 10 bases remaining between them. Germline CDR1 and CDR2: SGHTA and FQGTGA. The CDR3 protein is CASSRDNSDTQYF. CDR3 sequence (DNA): TGTGCCAGCAGCCGGGACAACTCAGATACGCAGTATTTT.

CDR3 sequence reads: CASSPITVYEQYF. The CDR3 DNA reads TGTGCCAGCAGTCCGATTACAGTGTACGAGCAGTACTTC. The gene calls are TRBV28 and TRBJ2-7; D is undetermined. Trimming pared 5 bases from V and 4 bases from J, leaving 12 bases between. CDR3 length equals 13 residues. Germline V lookup: CDR1 MDHEN, CDR2 SYDVKM.

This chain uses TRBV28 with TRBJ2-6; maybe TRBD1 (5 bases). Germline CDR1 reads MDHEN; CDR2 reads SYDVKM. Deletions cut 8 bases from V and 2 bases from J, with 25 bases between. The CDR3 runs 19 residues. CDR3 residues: CASQGTTPRQGAGANVLTF. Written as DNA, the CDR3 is TGTGCCAGCCAGGGTACGACCCCCCGACAAGGAGCTGGGGCCAACGTCCTGACTTTC.

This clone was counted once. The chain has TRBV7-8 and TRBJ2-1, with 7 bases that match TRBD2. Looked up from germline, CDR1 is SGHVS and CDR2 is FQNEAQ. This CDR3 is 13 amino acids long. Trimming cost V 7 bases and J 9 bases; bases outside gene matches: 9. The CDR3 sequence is CASTGGSLGEQFF. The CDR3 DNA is TGTGCCAGCACAGGCGGGAGTCTGGGTGAGCAGTTCTTC. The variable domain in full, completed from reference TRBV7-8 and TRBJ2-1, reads GAGVSQSPRYKVAKRGQDVALRCDPISGHVSLFWYQQALGQGPEFLTYFQNEAQLDKSGLPSDRFFAERPEGSVSTLKIQRTQQEDSAVYLCASTGGSLGEQFFGPGTRLTVL.

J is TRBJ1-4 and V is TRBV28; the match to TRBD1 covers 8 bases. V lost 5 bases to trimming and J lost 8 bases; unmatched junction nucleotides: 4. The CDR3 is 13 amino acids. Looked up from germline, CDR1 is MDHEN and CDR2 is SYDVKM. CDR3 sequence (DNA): TGTGCCAGCAGTGACACAGGGGGGGAAAAACTGTTTTTT. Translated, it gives CASSDTGGEKLFF. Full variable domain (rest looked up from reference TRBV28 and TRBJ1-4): DVKVTQSSRYLVKRTGEKVFLECVQDMDHENMFWYRQDPGLGLRLIYFSYDVKMKEKGDIPEGYSVSREKKERFSLILESASTNQTSMYLCASSDTGGEKLFFGSGTQLSVL.

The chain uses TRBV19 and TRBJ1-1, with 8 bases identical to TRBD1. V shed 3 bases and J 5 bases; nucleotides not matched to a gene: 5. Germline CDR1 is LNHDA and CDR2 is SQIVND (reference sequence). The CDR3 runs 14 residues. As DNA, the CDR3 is TGTGCCAGTAGTATTCAGGGGGCCGGAACTGAAGCTTTCTTT. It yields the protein CASSIQGAGTEAFF.

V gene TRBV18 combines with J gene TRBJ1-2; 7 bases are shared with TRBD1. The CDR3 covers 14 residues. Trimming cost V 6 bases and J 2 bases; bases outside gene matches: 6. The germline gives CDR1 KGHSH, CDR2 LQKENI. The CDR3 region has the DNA TGTGCCAGCTCCCGACAGGGACCGAACTATGGCTACACCTTC. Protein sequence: CASSRQGPNYGYTF.

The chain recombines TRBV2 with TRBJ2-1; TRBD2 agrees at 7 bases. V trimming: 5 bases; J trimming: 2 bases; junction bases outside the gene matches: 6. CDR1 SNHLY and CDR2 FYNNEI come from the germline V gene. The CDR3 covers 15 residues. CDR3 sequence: CASSPPGLPYNEQFF. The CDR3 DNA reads TGTGCCAGCAGTCCCCCGGGACTACCCTACAATGAGCAGTTCTTC.

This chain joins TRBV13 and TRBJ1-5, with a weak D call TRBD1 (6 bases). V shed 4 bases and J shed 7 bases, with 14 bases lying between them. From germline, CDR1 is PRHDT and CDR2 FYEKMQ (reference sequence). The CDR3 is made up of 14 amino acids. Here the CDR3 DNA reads TGTGCCAGCAGCTCCCGGGACACGGGGCAGCCCCAGCATTTT. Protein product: CASSSRDTGQPQHF.

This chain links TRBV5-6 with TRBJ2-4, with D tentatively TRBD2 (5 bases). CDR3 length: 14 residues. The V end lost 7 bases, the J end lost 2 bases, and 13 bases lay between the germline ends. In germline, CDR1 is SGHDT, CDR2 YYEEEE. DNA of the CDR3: TGTGCCAGCTCCAGAGGGAGTCCCAAAAACATTCAGTACTTC. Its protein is CASSRGSPKNIQYF. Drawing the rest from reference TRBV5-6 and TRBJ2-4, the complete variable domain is DAGVTQSPTHLIKTRGQQVTLRCSPKSGHDTVSWYQQALGQGPQFIFQYYEEEERQRGNFPDRFSGHQFPNYSSELNVNALLLGDSALYLCASSRGSPKNIQYFGAGTRLSVL.

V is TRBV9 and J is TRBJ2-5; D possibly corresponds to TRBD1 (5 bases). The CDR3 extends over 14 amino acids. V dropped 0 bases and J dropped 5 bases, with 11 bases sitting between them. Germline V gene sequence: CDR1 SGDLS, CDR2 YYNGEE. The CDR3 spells CASSVGGFGETQYF. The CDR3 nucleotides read TGTGCCAGCAGCGTAGGGGGCTTTGGGGAGACCCAGTACTTC.

The chain's CDR3 is CATSRGTSGDTQYF. CDR3 DNA sequence: TGTGCCACCAGCAGAGGGACTAGCGGGGATACGCAGTATTTT. This chain uses TRBV15 with TRBJ2-3; 11 bases agree with TRBD2. The CDR3 is 14 residues long. The junction had 0 bases not matched to a gene; V was cut back by 1 base and J by 6 bases. Germline V CDR1 and CDR2: LNHNV, YYDKDF (reference sequence).

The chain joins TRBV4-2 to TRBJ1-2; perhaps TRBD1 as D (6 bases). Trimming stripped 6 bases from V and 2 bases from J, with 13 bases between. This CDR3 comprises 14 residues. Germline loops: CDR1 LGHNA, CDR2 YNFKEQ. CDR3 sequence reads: CASRQGQTNYGYTF. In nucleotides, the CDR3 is TGTGCCAGCAGACAGGGTCAGACGAACTATGGCTACACCTTC.

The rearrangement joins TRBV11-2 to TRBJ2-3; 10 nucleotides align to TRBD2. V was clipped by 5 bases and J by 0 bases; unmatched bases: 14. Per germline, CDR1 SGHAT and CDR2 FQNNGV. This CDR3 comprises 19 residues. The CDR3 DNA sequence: TGTGCCAGCAGCCCGCTTCAGAAGACTAGCGGGCATAGCACAGATACGCAGTATTTT. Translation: CASSPLQKTSGHSTDTQYF.

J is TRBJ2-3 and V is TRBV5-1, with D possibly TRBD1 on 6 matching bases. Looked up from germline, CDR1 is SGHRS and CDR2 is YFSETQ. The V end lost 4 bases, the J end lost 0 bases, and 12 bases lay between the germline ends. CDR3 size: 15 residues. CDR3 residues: CASSQGFPSTDTQYF. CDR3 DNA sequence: TGCGCCAGCAGCCAGGGGTTCCCTAGCACAGATACGCAGTATTTT.

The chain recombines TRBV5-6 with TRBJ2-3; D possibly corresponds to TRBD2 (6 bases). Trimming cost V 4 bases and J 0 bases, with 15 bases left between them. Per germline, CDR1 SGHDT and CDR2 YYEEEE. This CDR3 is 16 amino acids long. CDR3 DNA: TGTGCCAGCAGCCTAGGACTACCCACTAGCACAGATACGCAGTATTTT. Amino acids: CASSLGLPTSTDTQYF.

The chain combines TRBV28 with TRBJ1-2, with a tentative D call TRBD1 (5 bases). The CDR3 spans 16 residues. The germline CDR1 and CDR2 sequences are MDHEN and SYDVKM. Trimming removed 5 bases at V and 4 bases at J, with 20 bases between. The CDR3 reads CASSHTTLQVLYGYTF. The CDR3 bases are TGTGCCAGCAGTCATACCACCCTACAGGTACTCTATGGCTACACCTTC.

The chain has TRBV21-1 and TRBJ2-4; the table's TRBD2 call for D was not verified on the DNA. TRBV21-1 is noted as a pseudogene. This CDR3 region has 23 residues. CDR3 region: CASSPRLAGGEFGLFIAKNIQYF. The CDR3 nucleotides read TGTGCCAGCAGCCCCCGACTAGCGGGAGGAGAATTTGGCTTATTCATAGCCAAAAACATTCAGTACTTC.

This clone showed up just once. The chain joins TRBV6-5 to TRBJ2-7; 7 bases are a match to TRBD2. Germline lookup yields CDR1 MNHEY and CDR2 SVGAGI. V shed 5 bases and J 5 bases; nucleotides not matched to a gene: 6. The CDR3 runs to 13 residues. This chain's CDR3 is CASSSGIINEQYF. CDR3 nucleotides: TGTGCCAGCAGTAGCGGGATCATAAACGAGCAGTACTTC.

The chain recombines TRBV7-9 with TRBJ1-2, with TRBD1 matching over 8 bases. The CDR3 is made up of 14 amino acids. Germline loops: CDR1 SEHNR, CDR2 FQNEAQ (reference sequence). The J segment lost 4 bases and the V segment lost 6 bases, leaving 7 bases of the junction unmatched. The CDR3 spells CASRPTGTGYGYTF. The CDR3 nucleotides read TGTGCCAGCAGACCAACCGGGACAGGCTATGGCTACACCTTC.

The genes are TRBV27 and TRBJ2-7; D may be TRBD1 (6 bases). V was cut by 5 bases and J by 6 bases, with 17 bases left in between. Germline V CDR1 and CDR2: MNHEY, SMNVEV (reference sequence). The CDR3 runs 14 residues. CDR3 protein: CASSPIQDRREQYF. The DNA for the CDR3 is TGTGCCAGCAGTCCAATCCAGGACAGACGCGAGCAGTACTTC.